Listed below are T cell receptor beta chains from one sample, sequenced in a study of T cell responses to AZD1222 COVID-19 vaccine. This table comes from immunoSEQ multiplex PCR, and its TCRdb copy is limited to in-frame clones, with some not included. Seen here are 100,000 to 150,000 clones, around 90% observed once, and the top ten hold over 1.2%. The source material was peripheral blood, sampled on day 0 of AZD1222 vaccination. These receptors were taken from an adult in good health. The CDR3 runs from the conserved cysteine through the conserved F or W. A D gene is named only where the DNA matches it firmly. A row's size may be missing; if present it is once, few, many or a size class.

j_gene	v_gene	abundance	d_gene	CDR3nt	CDR3aa
TRBJ2-5	TRBV19	.	TRBD2	TGTGCCAGTAGGCCGGGACTAGCGTACGAGACCCAGTACTTC	CASRPGLAYETQYF
TRBJ1-1	TRBV28	.	.	TGTGCCAGCATGATACGGAACACTGAAGCTTTCTTT	CASMIRNTEAFF
TRBJ2-7	TRBV27	once	.	TGTGCCAGCAGTTTTTCAAGGGGCGGCTACGAGCAGTACTTC	CASSFSRGGYEQYF
TRBJ2-1	TRBV28	.	TRBD2	TGTGCCAGCAGTTCGATAGCGGGGGGGAACACCTACAATGAGCAGTTCTTC	CASSSIAGGNTYNEQFF
TRBJ2-3	TRBV7-2	.	.	TGTGCCAGCAGCATCACGGGACACGGTACGCAGTATTTT	CASSITGHGTQYF
TRBJ1-5	TRBV28	once	TRBD1	TGTGCCAGCAGACCGTCCGGGACAGGTCAAGGGCCCCAGCATTTT	CASRPSGTGQGPQHF
TRBJ2-7	TRBV19	.	.	TGTGCCAGTAGTATAAGGACGGCCTCCTACGAGCAGTACTTC	CASSIRTASYEQYF
TRBJ1-4	TRBV3-1/TRBV3-2	.	.	TGTGCCAGCAGCCAAGATCTCGGAACTAATGAAAAACTGTTTTTT	CASSQDLGTNEKLFF
TRBJ1-6	TRBV24-1	.	.	TGTGCCACCAGGGGAGAAGGGGATTCACCCCTCCACTTT	CATRGEGDSPLHF
TRBJ1-2	TRBV30	.	.	TGTGCCTGGAAAGGATTTTATAATGGCCCCGCCAGTCCCAACACCTTC	CAWKGFYNGPASPNTF
TRBJ1-5	TRBV2	.	TRBD1	TGTGCCAGCAGTAGGGACAGGGGGCAAGGGCAGCCCCAGCATTTT	CASSRDRGQGQPQHF
TRBJ2-3	TRBV28	.	.	TGTGCCAGCATCTCGGGGAACGCAGATACGCAGTATTTT	CASISGNADTQYF
TRBJ1-1	TRBV6-5	.	TRBD1	TGTGCCAGCAGGGGGGGACAGGGAATGAACACTGAAGCTTTCTTT	CASRGGQGMNTEAFF
TRBJ2-7	TRBV20-1	.	.	TGCAGTGCTAATGACCTTTCCTACGAGCAGTACTTC	CSANDLSYEQYF
TRBJ1-6	TRBV3-1/TRBV3-2	few	.	TGTGCCAGCAGCCGAGGGGACACTCTGAATTCACCCCTCCACTTT	CASSRGDTLNSPLHF
TRBJ2-5	TRBV18	.	.	TGTGCCAGCTCACCACGCCTCTACCAAGAGACCCAGTACTTC	CASSPRLYQETQYF
TRBJ2-2	TRBV2	.	.	TGTGCCAGCAGTGAAGCTAGGGTGGCCGCCGGGGAGCTGTTTTTT	CASSEARVAAGELFF
TRBJ2-7	TRBV28	.	TRBD1	TGTGCCAGCAGACCCGGGACAGGGGGCTACGAGCAGTACTTC	CASRPGTGGYEQYF
TRBJ2-3	TRBV12-3/TRBV12-4	.	.	TGTGCCAGCAGTTTCGGGCCAGATACGCAGTATTTT	CASSFGPDTQYF
TRBJ2-7	TRBV7-8	.	.	TGTGCCAGCAGCTTAGTTACAGGGACATCGGGGTACGAGCAGTACTTC	CASSLVTGTSGYEQYF
TRBJ1-5	TRBV18	.	.	TGTGCCAGCTCACCAGGGGATCCCAGGTGGCATCAGCCCCAGCATTTT	CASSPGDPRWHQPQHF